The rows below give T cell receptor beta chains drawn from one sample of a study of T-cell memory formation after mild COVID-19. TCRdb re-derived calls from the 5' RACE reads in MiXCR, one entry per CDR3 protein. The data contain about 270,000 distinct CDR3 sequences, roughly 16% of them singletons. The source material was PBMCs or a T cell subset sorted from them (not recorded which). Every receptor here comes from a young man who had mild COVID-19 (a few samples of this study predate the infection). Cell type and time point are not known. The CDR3 runs from the conserved cysteine through the conserved F or W. D genes are given only for firm matches. Only part of the rows carry a size: once, few, many, or a class if the clone is expanded.

V	size	length	D	J	CDR3	DNA
TRBV12-3/TRBV12-4	few	15	NA	TRBJ2-5	CASSLGPPYQETQYF	TGTGCCAGCAGTTTAGGACCTCCGTACCAAGAGACCCAGTACTTC
TRBV6-6	once	13	NA	TRBJ1-5	CASSGSYVEPQHF	TGTGCCAGTAGTGGATCATACGTGGAGCCCCAGCATTTT
TRBV6-5	NA	16	TRBD1	TRBJ1-6	CASSERPGQPNSPLHF	TGTGCCAGCAGTGAACGTCCGGGACAGCCAAATTCACCCCTCCACTTT
TRBV24-1	NA	14	NA	TRBJ1-1	CATSPLHLNTEAFF	TGTGCCACCAGCCCACTACACCTGAACACTGAAGCTTTCTTT
TRBV6-2/TRBV6-3	few	17	NA	TRBJ2-2	CASSSGFGPLYTGELFF	TGTGCCAGCAGTTCGGGTTTTGGGCCCTTATACACCGGGGAGCTGTTTTTT
TRBV7-2	NA	18	TRBD2	TRBJ2-1	CASSLGLAGGRSYNEQFF	TGTGCCAGCAGCTTAGGACTAGCGGGGGGACGCTCCTACAATGAGCAGTTCTTC
TRBV20-1	NA	12	NA	TRBJ1-1	CSVRRGAPEAFF	TGCAGTGTTCGGCGGGGGGCTCCTGAAGCTTTCTTT
TRBV28	few	13	TRBD1	TRBJ1-2	CASILTGGGGYTF	TGTGCCAGCATCCTAACAGGGGGGGGAGGCTACACCTTC
TRBV3-1	NA	15	TRBD2	TRBJ2-1	CASSQDGSGYNEQFF	TGTGCCAGCAGCCAAGATGGTAGCGGGTACAATGAGCAGTTCTTC
TRBV18	once	17	NA	TRBJ2-2	CASSPQDLASGTGELFF	TGTGCCAGCTCACCACAAGACCTAGCTTCGGGCACCGGGGAGCTGTTTTTT
TRBV27	NA	12	NA	TRBJ2-7	CASRDKSYEQYF	TGTGCCAGCAGGGACAAGTCCTACGAGCAGTACTTC
TRBV20-1	few	13	TRBD1	TRBJ1-1	CSAAGGEGTEAFF	TGCAGTGCTGCAGGGGGCGAGGGCACTGAAGCTTTCTTT
TRBV20-1	many	14	TRBD1	TRBJ1-2	CSANTRQGAYGYTF	TGCAGTGCTAATACAAGACAGGGTGCCTATGGCTACACCTTC
TRBV7-2	many	12	NA	TRBJ2-5	CASSLVQETQYF	TGTGCCAGCAGCTTAGTACAAGAGACCCAGTACTTC
TRBV4-3	few	15	TRBD1	TRBJ2-7	CASSQARTGGVEQYF	TGCGCCAGCAGCCAAGCCCGGACAGGGGGTGTCGAGCAGTACTTC
TRBV20-1	few	16	NA	TRBJ2-3	CSARASAGTLTDTQYF	TGCAGTGCTAGAGCTTCGGCGGGGACTCTCACAGATACGCAGTATTTT
TRBV5-1	few	13	NA	TRBJ2-7	CASSFQGVYEQYF	TGCGCCAGCAGCTTCCAAGGCGTCTACGAGCAGTACTTC
TRBV4-3	NA	16	TRBD1	TRBJ1-6	CASSQGQGATLSPLHF	TGCGCCAGCAGCCAGGGACAGGGGGCAACGTTGTCACCCCTCCACTTT
TRBV5-1	NA	14	NA	TRBJ1-4	CASSWRGSGEKLFF	TGCGCCAGCAGCTGGAGGGGGTCGGGTGAAAAACTGTTTTTT
TRBV5-1	few	14	TRBD2	TRBJ2-4	CASSWGGEGNIQYF	TGCGCCAGCAGCTGGGGGGGGGAAGGAAACATTCAGTACTTC
TRBV27	NA	14	TRBD2	TRBJ2-1	CASSIVSGYNEQFF	TGTGCCAGCAGCATCGTTAGCGGGTACAATGAGCAGTTCTTC
TRBV20-1	many	13	TRBD2	TRBJ2-1	CSALAGGNNEQFF	TGCAGTGCCCTAGCGGGGGGAAACAATGAGCAGTTCTTC
TRBV5-1	many	18	NA	TRBJ2-6	CASSPTGDPSSGANVLTF	TGCGCCAGCAGCCCAACCGGTGACCCCAGCTCTGGGGCCAACGTCCTGACTTTC
TRBV7-2	NA	15	TRBD1	TRBJ1-2	CASSFDGQDNYGYTF	TGTGCCAGCAGCTTCGACGGACAGGACAACTATGGCTACACCTTC
TRBV3-1	few	15	TRBD2	TRBJ2-1	CASSQAAGGGNEQFF	TGTGCCAGCAGCCAAGCGGCGGGCGGGGGGAATGAGCAGTTCTTC
TRBV5-5	few	13	NA	TRBJ2-1	CASSLVAGNEQFF	TGTGCCAGCAGCTTGGTAGCCGGGAATGAGCAGTTCTTC
TRBV12-3/TRBV12-4	NA	11	NA	TRBJ2-7	CASGLAHEQYF	TGTGCCAGCGGGCTAGCCCACGAGCAGTACTTC
TRBV7-6	NA	13	NA	TRBJ2-1	CASSLDGKNEQFF	TGTGCCAGCAGCTTAGACGGAAAAAATGAGCAGTTCTTC
TRBV11-1	NA	16	NA	TRBJ2-1	CASSRSGYSSLYEQFF	TGTGCCAGCAGTCGAAGTGGGTATTCATCCCTTTATGAGCAGTTCTTC